This T cell receptor (beta chain) was captured in a study of identifying expanded T cells in peripheral blood. Collection occurred without any documented infections or immune events in donors. Germline trimming cut 2 bases from V and 4 bases from J; bases unmatched to any gene: 7. Germline CDR1 reads SGHRS; CDR2 reads YFSETQ. The CDR3 totals 15 residues. Study outcomes and limitations: Approximately 1.2 clones differed between technical replicates, versus about 15 and 19 over time. Variance in clone template counts between approximately two-week samples significantly increased with total template count across all healthy donors.

This table comes from immunoSEQ multiplex PCR, and its TCRdb copy is limited to in-frame clones, with some not included. This table has over 85,000 clones, approximately 88% appearing once. With respect to this clone: Its target is unknown.

The clonotype originates from a person between 18 and 69 years old in good health. The source material was blood. This chain connects TRBV5-1 to TRBJ2-3, with 7 positions matching TRBD2. Written as DNA, the CDR3 is TGCGCCAGCAGCTTTGAGGGAGGGCCATCAGATACGCAGTATTTT. Amino acid sequence: CASSFEGGPSDTQYF.